This TCR beta chain was captured in a study of cytomegalovirus exposure and HLA in healthy donors. Study findings and constraints: In the 120 validation repertoires, about 94% of cluster scores exceeded 0, per a later analysis.

Germline V gene lookup returns CDR1 SNHLY and CDR2 FYNNEI. The junction had 5 bases not matched to a gene; V was cut back by 5 bases and J by 6 bases. The CDR3 has 15 amino acids. This clone was found a few times. The antigen remains undetermined. Method: immunoSEQ multiplex PCR; TCRdb's copy keeps in-frame clones and lacks some. The sample records around 170,000 clones, around 85% being singletons. From the 120-subject validation cohort, which was separate from the approximately 670-subject first cohort, the donors were drawn. The TCR was taken from a man between 18 and 35 years old in good health and CMV-seropositive. The sample taken for sequencing was PBMCs. V is TRBV2 and J is TRBJ1-6, with 9 bases aligning to TRBD1. The CDR3 DNA reads TGTGCCAGCAGTCCGACAGGGGGAGGTAATTCACCCCTCCACTTT. Amino acids: CASSPTGGGNSPLHF.